Detailed here is one TCR beta chain. Its antigen is undetermined. This sample was taken from a study of STAT3 mutations in large granular lymphocyte leukemia. Across the study: Canonical activating STAT3 mutations were detected in roughly half of the longitudinally sequenced T-LGLL patients.

The assay was immunoSEQ multiplex PCR, and TCRdb's table has in-frame clones only and misses some. The sample holds approximately 2,500 clones, 85% to 90% seen once. Overall study results and limits: No sample exists from the first appearance of each clone. In some patients, a small highly pathogenic clone possibly went undetected. Every T-LGLL patient had at least one immunodominant TCRbeta clonotype.

Sequenced: peripheral blood mononuclear cells. This clonotype was sampled from a woman between 65 and 79 years old with T-cell large granular lymphocyte leukemia. Some clones in this sample may be carry-over from other donors' samples.

CDR3 sequence (DNA): TGTGCCAGCAGCTCTACCCTCAGACTTGGGTCCTACGAGCAGTACTTC. This gives the protein CASSSTLRLGSYEQYF. V and J are TRBV5-6 and TRBJ2-7; D uncertain. Trimming pared 3 bases from V and 1 base from J, leaving 17 bases between. The CDR3 covers 16 residues. Looked up from germline, CDR1 is SGHDT and CDR2 is YYEEEE.